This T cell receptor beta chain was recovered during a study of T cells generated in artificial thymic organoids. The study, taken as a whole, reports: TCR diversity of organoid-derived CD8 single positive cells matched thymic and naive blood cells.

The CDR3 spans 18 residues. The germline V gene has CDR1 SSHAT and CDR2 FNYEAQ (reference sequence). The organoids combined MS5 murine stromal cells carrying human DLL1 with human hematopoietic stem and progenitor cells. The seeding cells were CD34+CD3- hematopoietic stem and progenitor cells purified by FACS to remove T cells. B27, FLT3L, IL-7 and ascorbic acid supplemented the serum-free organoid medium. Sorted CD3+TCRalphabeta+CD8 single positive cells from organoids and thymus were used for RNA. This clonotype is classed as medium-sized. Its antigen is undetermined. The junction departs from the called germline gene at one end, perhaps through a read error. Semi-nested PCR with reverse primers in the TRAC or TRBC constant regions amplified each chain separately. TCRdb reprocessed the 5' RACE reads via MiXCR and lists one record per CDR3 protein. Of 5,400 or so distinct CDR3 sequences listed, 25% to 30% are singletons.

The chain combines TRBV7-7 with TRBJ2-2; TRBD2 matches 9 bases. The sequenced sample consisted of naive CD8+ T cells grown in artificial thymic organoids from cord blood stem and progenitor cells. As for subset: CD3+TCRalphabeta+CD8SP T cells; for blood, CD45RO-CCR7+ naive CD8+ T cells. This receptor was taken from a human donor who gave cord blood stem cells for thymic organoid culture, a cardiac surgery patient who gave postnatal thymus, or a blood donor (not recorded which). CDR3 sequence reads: CASSLAPSGKANTGELFF. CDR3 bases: TGTGCTAGCAGCTTAGCGCCTAGCGGGAAAGCGAACACCGGGGAGCTGTTTTTT.